One and the same sample provided the 31 T cell receptor beta chains below, sequenced in a study of shared clonotypes between healthy human individuals. Sequencing was performed with immunoSEQ multiplex PCR; in TCRdb, only in-frame clones are kept and a portion is missing. This table has roughly 2,500,000 clones, 93% appearing once. The specimen was naive CD4+ T cells from PBMCs. Subset noted: CD45RA+ positively selected. Source of these receptors: a young man in good health. Some clones in this sample may be carry-over from other donors' samples.

This chain joins TRBV5-1 and TRBJ1-2, with 12 bases lining up with TRBD1. CDR3 size: 17 residues. J gave up 4 bases and V 0 bases, and 7 bases lay outside the gene matches. The germline CDR1 and CDR2 sequences are SGHRS and YFSETQ. CDR3 in amino acids: CASSLVGQGAPGYGYTF. The DNA of the CDR3 is TGCGCCAGCAGCTTGGTGGGACAGGGGGCGCCGGGCTATGGCTACACCTTC.

V is TRBV19 and J is TRBJ2-3; perhaps D is TRBD1 or TRBD2 (5 bases each). The CDR3 extends over 15 amino acids. Germline assignment: CDR1 LNHDA and CDR2 SQIVND (reference sequence). Trimming took off 4 bases at V and 1 base at J, with 12 bases between the two ends. In nucleotides, the CDR3 is TGTGCCAGTAGTACCGGGACGGCTCGCACAGATACGCAGTATTTT. It yields the protein CASSTGTARTDTQYF.

This chain uses TRBV6-6 with TRBJ1-1; maybe TRBD1 (5 bases). Trimming stripped 6 bases from V and 3 bases from J, with 20 bases between. Germline V gene data show CDR1 as MNHNY and CDR2 as SVGAGI (reference sequence). There are 16 residues in the CDR3. CDR3: CASSPVEGKRYTEAFF. CDR3 DNA sequence: TGTGCCAGCAGCCCAGTTGAGGGGAAGAGATACACTGAAGCTTTCTTT.

The chain recombines TRBV7-8 with TRBJ2-5; TRBD1 matches 10 bases. V lost 2 bases and J lost 5; bases outside the gene matches: 8. The V gene's germline CDR1 is SGHVS and CDR2 FQNEAQ. The CDR3 runs 16 residues. The CDR3 sequence: CASSLWGQGILETQYF. For the CDR3, the DNA is TGTGCCAGCAGCTTATGGGGACAGGGGATTTTGGAGACCCAGTACTTC. Filled out from reference TRBV7-8 and TRBJ2-5, the complete variable domain reads GAGVSQSPRYKVAKRGQDVALRCDPISGHVSLFWYQQALGQGPEFLTYFQNEAQLDKSGLPSDRFFAERPEGSVSTLKIQRTQQEDSAVYLCASSLWGQGILETQYFGPGTRLLVL.

As concerns this clone: This CDR3 is also generated by other DNA sequences in the sample. CDR3 loop: CASSPMNTGELFF. The DNA of the CDR3 is TGTGCCAGCTCCCCTATGAACACCGGGGAGCTGTTTTTT. The chain employs TRBV18 and TRBJ2-2, with D hard to call. Looked up from germline, CDR1 is KGHSH and CDR2 is LQKENI. Trimming shortened V by 6 bases and J by 1 base, and 6 bases separated the two germline ends. This CDR3 is 13 amino acids long. Full variable domain (remainder filled in from reference TRBV18 and TRBJ2-2): NAGVMQNPRHLVRRRGQEARLRCSPMKGHSHVYWYRQLPEEGLKFMVYLQKENIIDESGMPKERFSAEFPKEGPSILRIQQVVRGDSAAYFCASSPMNTGELFFGEGSRLTVL.

The rearrangement joins TRBV2 to TRBJ2-1; 9 nucleotides match TRBD2. Germline trimming cut 3 bases from V and 7 bases from J; bases unmatched to any gene: 7. CDR3 length: 15 residues. From germline, CDR1 is SNHLY and CDR2 FYNNEI. The CDR3 is CASSEGLAPANEQFF. The CDR3 DNA reads TGTGCCAGCAGTGAGGGACTAGCCCCTGCGAATGAGCAGTTCTTC.

This clone came up once. The chain carries TRBV23-1 and TRBJ1-1; D gene uncertain. TRBV23-1 carries the ORF label, with uncertain function. The germline V and J ends were trimmed by 2 bases and 5 bases, with 12 bases remaining between them. The CDR3 is 14 residues long. The CDR3 DNA reads as TGCGCCAGCAGTCAACCCTATACATGGACTGAAGCTTTCTTT. Translation gives CASSQPYTWTEAFF.

V is TRBV7-3 and J is TRBJ1-1; 7 bases align to TRBD1. After removal of 3 bases from V and 4 bases from J, the junction contained 8 bases not matched to a gene. The CDR3 loop spans 15 amino acids. CDR1 and CDR2 (germline): SGHTA, FQGTGA. CDR3 amino acids: CASSFPGQLGTEAFF. The CDR3 coding sequence is TGTGCCAGCAGCTTCCCGGGACAGTTGGGCACTGAAGCTTTCTTT.

J is TRBJ2-3 and V is TRBV7-2; 9 bases agree with TRBD1. The V and J ends lost 3 bases and 3 bases, in that order; junction bases with no gene match: 10. CDR1 SGHTA and CDR2 FQGNSA come from the germline V gene. The CDR3 extends over 17 amino acids. This chain's CDR3 is CASSFSLQGAGTDTQYF. CDR3 DNA sequence: TGTGCCAGCAGCTTCAGCCTACAGGGGGCAGGAACAGATACGCAGTATTTT. The variable domain in full, completed from reference TRBV7-2 and TRBJ2-3, reads GAGVSQSPSNKVTEKGKDVELRCDPISGHTALYWYRQSLGQGLEFLIYFQGNSAPDKSGLPSDRFSAERTGGSVSTLTIQRTQQEDSAVYLCASSFSLQGAGTDTQYFGPGTRLTVL.

The chain links TRBV4-1 to TRBJ1-1, with D perhaps TRBD1 (5 bases). This CDR3 contains 16 residues. V gave up 0 bases and J gave up 7 bases, with 18 bases separating them. Germline CDR1 is MGHRA and CDR2 is YSYEKL. In DNA form, the CDR3 reads TGCGCCAGCAGCCAAGAGACCGGGACGGACCGCTTTGAAGCTTTCTTT. This encodes CASSQETGTDRFEAFF.

As for this clone: At the DNA level, this CDR3 is encoded by other sequences in the same sample as well. The genes are TRBV2 and TRBJ2-1; TRBD1 agrees at 10 bases. J lost 10 bases, V lost 6 bases, and 6 bases had no gene match. The CDR3 is 13 amino acids. The germline CDR1 and CDR2 sequences are SNHLY and FYNNEI. As DNA, the CDR3 is TGTGCCAGCAGCGCCGGGACAGGGGTCGAGCAGTTCTTC. Protein product: CASSAGTGVEQFF.

This rearrangement joins TRBV27 to TRBJ1-4; unclear D gene. The length of the CDR3 is 16 residues. V gave up 2 bases and J gave up 2 bases, with 12 bases separating them. In germline, CDR1 is MNHEY, CDR2 SMNVEV (reference sequence). The CDR3 reads CASSLKAGWTNEKLFF. CDR3 DNA: TGTGCCAGCAGTTTAAAGGCAGGCTGGACTAATGAAAAACTGTTTTTT.

This chain uses TRBV7-2 with TRBJ1-3; D unresolved. Germline CDR1 SGHTA, CDR2 FQGNSA. The CDR3 is made up of 15 amino acids. Trimming took 5 bases from V and 3 from J, leaving 14 bases between them. The CDR3 protein is CASSVGSGFGNTIYF. In nucleotides, the CDR3 is TGTGCCAGCAGCGTCGGGTCCGGGTTTGGAAACACCATATATTTT.

This clone has only a few counts. This rearrangement joins TRBV28 to TRBJ1-5; D unresolved. The ends were cut back, 3 bases at V and 6 bases at J, with 15 bases in the middle. Germline-derived CDR1 and CDR2 are MDHEN and SYDVKM. The CDR3 is 15 residues long. The CDR3 protein is CASSLVLSEIQPQHF. CDR3 in DNA: TGTGCCAGCAGTTTGGTATTATCGGAGATTCAGCCCCAGCATTTT.

V is TRBV11-3 and J is TRBJ2-3; TRBD2 aligns across 14 bases. With V trimmed by 4 bases and J by 6 bases, 6 bases remained unmatched. This CDR3 contains 16 residues. Looked up from germline, CDR1 is SGHNT and CDR2 is YENEEA. CDR3 loop: CASSSGLAGVGDTQYF. For the CDR3, the DNA is TGTGCCAGCAGCTCGGGACTAGCGGGAGTAGGGGATACGCAGTATTTT.

This chain links TRBV7-9 with TRBJ2-3; maybe TRBD2 (5 bases). The V gene lost 5 bases and the J gene lost 0 bases, with 15 bases spanning the gap. CDR1 and CDR2 from the germline V gene are SEHNR and FQNEAQ (reference sequence). The CDR3 totals 16 residues. CDR3 sequence reads: CASSPRPGSSTDTQYF. The CDR3 coding sequence is TGTGCCAGCAGCCCACGTCCGGGGTCGAGCACAGATACGCAGTATTTT.

The V and J genes are TRBV5-6 and TRBJ2-7, with 12 bases aligning to TRBD1. V dropped 4 bases and J dropped 4; count of bases not matched to a gene: 6. Germline V gives CDR1 SGHDT, CDR2 YYEEEE. This CDR3 is 15 amino acids long. CDR3 bases: TGTGCCAGCAGCCCCGGGACAGGGGGCGCATACGAGCAGTACTTC. It is translated as CASSPGTGGAYEQYF.

The V call is TRBV7-8, the J call TRBJ2-1; tentative D call: TRBD2 (5 bases). V lost 5 bases to trimming and J lost 0 bases, with 11 bases between them. The germline CDR1 and CDR2 sequences are SGHVS and FQNEAQ. The CDR3 spans 15 residues. This CDR3 is CASSLSGSSYNEQFF. In DNA, the CDR3 is TGTGCCAGCAGCCTAAGCGGAAGCTCCTACAATGAGCAGTTCTTC.

The chain is built from TRBV28 and TRBJ1-6, with D perhaps matching TRBD1 (6 bases). The CDR3 runs 17 residues. V shed 7 bases and J shed 13 bases, with 29 bases lying between them. CDR1 and CDR2 (germline): MDHEN, SYDVKM. CDR3 region: CASTPPLRGMEGVPLHF. DNA of the CDR3: TGTGCCAGCACTCCTCCCCTCAGGGGTATGGAAGGGGTTCCCCTCCACTTT.

This clone occurred once. The chain joins TRBV15 to TRBJ2-7, with 8 bases matching TRBD2. This CDR3 contains 15 residues. Trimming cost V 5 bases and J 6 bases; bases outside gene matches: 12. Germline CDR1 reads LNHNV; CDR2 reads YYDKDF (reference sequence). The CDR3 bases are TGTGCCACCAGCGGCACCCTAGCGAGCGGGAGCGAGCAGTACTTC. This translates into CATSGTLASGSEQYF.

Turning to this clone: This specimen includes other DNA sequences encoding the same CDR3. The chain links TRBV2 to TRBJ2-3, with D hard to call. There are 12 residues in the CDR3. Germline loops: CDR1 SNHLY, CDR2 FYNNEI. V lost 6 bases, J lost 0 bases, and 4 bases lay in between. The CDR3 coding sequence is TGTGCCAGCAGGACAAGCACAGATACGCAGTATTTT. It encodes CASRTSTDTQYF. The full variable domain, completed using reference TRBV2 and TRBJ2-3, is EPEVTQTPSHQVTQMGQEVILRCVPISNHLYFYWYRQILGQKVEFLVSFYNNEISEKSEIFDDQFSVERPDGSNFTLKIRSTKLEDSAMYFCASRTSTDTQYFGPGTRLTVL.

This chain joins TRBV19 and TRBJ2-7, with TRBD2 identical over 9 bases. Germline V gene data show CDR1 as LNHDA and CDR2 as SQIVND (reference sequence). V dropped 2 bases and J dropped 4; count of bases not matched to a gene: 6. The CDR3 loop spans 15 amino acids. CDR3 sequence (DNA): TGTGCCAGTAGTATATTAGCGGGGGAAACATACGAGCAGTACTTC. This gives the protein CASSILAGETYEQYF.

The chain carries TRBV6-5 and TRBJ1-1, with 8 bases lining up with TRBD1. Germline values: CDR1 MNHEY, CDR2 SVGAGI. Trimming took 5 bases from V and 0 from J; bases not matched to a gene: 5. The CDR3 has 15 residues. This chain's CDR3 is CASSRDRTLNTEAFF. The CDR3 region has the DNA TGTGCCAGCAGTAGGGACAGGACTCTGAACACTGAAGCTTTCTTT.

CDR3 in DNA: TGCACTTGCTCCCAGTACTATGGCTACACCTTC. It encodes CTCSQYYGYTF. V usage is TRBV20-1 and J usage is TRBJ1-2, with D unclear. The CDR3 has 11 amino acids. Germline CDR1 and CDR2: DFQATT and SNEGSKA (reference sequence).

V and J are TRBV30 and TRBJ2-7, with D perhaps TRBD2 (5 bases). The CDR3 has 12 residues. The V gene lost 0 bases and the J gene lost 9 bases, with 12 bases spanning the gap. Germline CDR1 GTSNPN, CDR2 SVGIG (reference sequence). The CDR3 sequence is CAWSVEEVRQYF. CDR3 in DNA: TGTGCCTGGAGTGTAGAGGAGGTTAGGCAGTACTTC. The complete variable domain, with remaining parts taken from reference TRBV30 and TRBJ2-7, reads SQTIHQWPATLVQPVGSPLSLECTVEGTSNPNLYWYRQAAGRGLQLLFYSVGIGQISSEVPQNLSASRPQDRQFILSSKKLLLSDSGFYLCAWSVEEVRQYFGPGTRLTVT.

J is TRBJ2-7 and V is TRBV19, with TRBD1 identical over 9 bases. The germline V gene has CDR1 LNHDA and CDR2 SQIVND (reference sequence). The CDR3 spans 16 residues. With V trimmed by 2 bases and J by 3 bases, 8 bases remained unmatched. The CDR3 region has the DNA TGTGCCAGTAGTATATGGCCGGGACAGGGAATCTACGAGCAGTACTTC. Translation gives CASSIWPGQGIYEQYF.

The genes are TRBV28 and TRBJ1-5, with D maybe TRBD1 (5 bases). Germline loops: CDR1 MDHEN, CDR2 SYDVKM. The CDR3 has 12 amino acids. V lost 7 bases to trimming and J lost 6 bases, with 10 bases between them. DNA of the CDR3: TGTGCCAGCATGGGGCGAGGTCAGCCCCAGCATTTT. Residues: CASMGRGQPQHF.

This chain connects TRBV6-1 to TRBJ2-6; TRBD1 aligns across 8 bases. With V trimmed by 6 bases and J by 2 bases, 6 bases remained unmatched. The germline V gene has CDR1 MNHNS and CDR2 SASEGT. The CDR3 is 16 residues long. The CDR3 region is CASREQGGTGANVLTF. The CDR3 DNA reads as TGTGCCAGCAGGGAACAGGGGGGTACTGGGGCCAACGTCCTGACTTTC.

About this clone: Other DNA sequences in the sample encode the same CDR3. The chain joins TRBV6-5 to TRBJ1-2, with D perhaps matching TRBD1 (5 bases). This CDR3 comprises 13 residues. V lost 6 bases, J lost 0 bases, and 8 bases lay in between. Per germline, CDR1 MNHEY and CDR2 SVGAGI. The CDR3 coding sequence is TGTGCCAGCAGGGAGACAGCTAACTATGGCTACACCTTC. Translation gives CASRETANYGYTF.

V gene TRBV5-1 combines with J gene TRBJ2-3; TRBD1 matches 10 bases. Germline V lookup: CDR1 SGHRS, CDR2 YFSETQ. The ends lost 6 bases at V and 13 bases at J; junction bases unmatched: 11. This CDR3 is built from 13 residues. The CDR3 protein is CASNPDRGQGKYF. For the CDR3, the DNA is TGCGCCAGCAACCCAGACAGGGGGCAAGGGAAGTATTTT.

This clone was found once. V and J are TRBV28 and TRBJ2-7, with D unresolved. The CDR3 contains 14 residues. Deletions cut 2 bases from V and 3 bases from J, with 11 bases between. Germline lookup yields CDR1 MDHEN and CDR2 SYDVKM. The CDR3 region has the DNA TGTGCCAGCAGTTTAGACACAGCCATCTACGAGCAGTACTTC. Amino acids: CASSLDTAIYEQYF.